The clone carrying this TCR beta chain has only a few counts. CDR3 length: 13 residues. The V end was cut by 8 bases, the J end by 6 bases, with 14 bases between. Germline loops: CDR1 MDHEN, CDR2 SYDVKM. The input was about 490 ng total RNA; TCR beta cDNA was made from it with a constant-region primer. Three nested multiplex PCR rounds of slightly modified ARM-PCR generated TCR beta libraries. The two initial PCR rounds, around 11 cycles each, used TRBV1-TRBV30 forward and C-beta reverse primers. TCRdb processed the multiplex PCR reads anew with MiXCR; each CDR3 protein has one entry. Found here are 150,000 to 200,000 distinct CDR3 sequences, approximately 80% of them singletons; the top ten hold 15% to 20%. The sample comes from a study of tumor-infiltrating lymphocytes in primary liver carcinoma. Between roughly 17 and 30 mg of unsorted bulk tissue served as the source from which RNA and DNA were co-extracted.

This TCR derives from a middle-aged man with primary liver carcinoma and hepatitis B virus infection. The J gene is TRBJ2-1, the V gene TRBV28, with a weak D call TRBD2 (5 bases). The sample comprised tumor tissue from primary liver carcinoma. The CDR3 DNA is TGTGCCAGCGGAGAGGGCGGAAGCAATGAGCAGTTCTTC. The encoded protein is CASGEGGSNEQFF.